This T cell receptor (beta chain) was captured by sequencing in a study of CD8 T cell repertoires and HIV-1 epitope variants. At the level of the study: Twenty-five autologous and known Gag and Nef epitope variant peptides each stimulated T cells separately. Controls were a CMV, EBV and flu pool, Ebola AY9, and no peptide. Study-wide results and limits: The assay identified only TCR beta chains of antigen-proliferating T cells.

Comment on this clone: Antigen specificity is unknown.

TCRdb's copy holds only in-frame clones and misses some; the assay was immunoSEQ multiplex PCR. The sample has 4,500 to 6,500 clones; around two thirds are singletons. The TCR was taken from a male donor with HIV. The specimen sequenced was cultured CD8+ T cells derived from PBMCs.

As DNA, the CDR3 is TGTGCCAGCAGCTTGGGACAGTACCTTCGTGAGCAGTACTTC. Its protein is CASSLGQYLREQYF. The chain carries TRBV11-3 and TRBJ2-7; TRBD1 agrees at 7 bases. Germline V gene sequence: CDR1 SGHNT, CDR2 YENEEA. V was clipped by 3 bases and J by 7 bases; unmatched bases: 9. The CDR3 is 14 amino acids.